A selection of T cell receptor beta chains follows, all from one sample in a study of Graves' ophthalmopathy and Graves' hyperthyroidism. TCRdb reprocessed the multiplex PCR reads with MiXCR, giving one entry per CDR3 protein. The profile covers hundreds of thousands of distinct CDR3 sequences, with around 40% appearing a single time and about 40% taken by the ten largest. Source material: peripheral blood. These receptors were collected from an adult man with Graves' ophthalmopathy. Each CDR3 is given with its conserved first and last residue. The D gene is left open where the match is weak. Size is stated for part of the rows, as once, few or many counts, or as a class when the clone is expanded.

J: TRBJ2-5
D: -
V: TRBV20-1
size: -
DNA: TGCAGTGCTAGAGCGACTAGGGTACAAGAGACCCAGTACTTC
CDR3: CSARATRVQETQYF

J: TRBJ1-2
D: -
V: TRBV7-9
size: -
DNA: TGTGCCAGCAGCAAGAAGACAGGCTACACCTTC
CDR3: CASSKKTGYTF

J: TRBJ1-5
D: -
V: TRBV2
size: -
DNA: TGTGCCAGCAGTGACCCAAGGAAAGGACAGCGCAATCAGCCCCAGCATTTT
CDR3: CASSDPRKGQRNQPQHF

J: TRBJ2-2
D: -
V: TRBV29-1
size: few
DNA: TGCAGCGGTCGGACAGCGAGGCTCGGGGAGCTGTTTTTT
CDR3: CSGRTARLGELFF

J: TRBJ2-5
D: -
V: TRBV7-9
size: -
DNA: TGTGCCAGCAGCCTCAGGGCGACGGACCAAGAGACCCAGTACTTC
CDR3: CASSLRATDQETQYF

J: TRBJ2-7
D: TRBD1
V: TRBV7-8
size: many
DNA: TGTGCCAGCAGCTTATCGACAGGGGTCTACGAGCAGTACTTC
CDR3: CASSLSTGVYEQYF

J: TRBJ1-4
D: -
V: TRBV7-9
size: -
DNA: TGTGCCAGCAGCTTAGAACGTCATGAAAAACTGTTTTTT
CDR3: CASSLERHEKLFF

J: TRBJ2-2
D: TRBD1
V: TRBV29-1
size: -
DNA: TGCAGTGCCGGGACAGGGGGAACCGGGGAGCTGTTTTTT
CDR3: CSAGTGGTGELFF

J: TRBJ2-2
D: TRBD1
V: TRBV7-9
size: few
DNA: TGTGCCAGCAACTCCCAGGGGGCGGTCGGGGAGCTGTTTTTT
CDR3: CASNSQGAVGELFF

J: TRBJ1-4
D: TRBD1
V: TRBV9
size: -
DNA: TGTGCCAGCAGCTCGGACAGGGGGTACACTGAAAAACTGTTTTTT
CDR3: CASSSDRGYTEKLFF

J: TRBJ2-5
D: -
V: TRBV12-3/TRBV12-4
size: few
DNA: TGTGCCAGCAGGATACCGGGCCACCAAGAGACCCAGTACTTC
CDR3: CASRIPGHQETQYF

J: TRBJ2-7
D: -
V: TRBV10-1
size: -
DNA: TGCGCCAGCAGTTACCGGGACATAACATACGAGCAGTACTTC
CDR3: CASSYRDITYEQYF

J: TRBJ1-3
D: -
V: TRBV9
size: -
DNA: TGTGCCAGCAGCCCTTGGGCGGGCGAAAACACCATATATTTT
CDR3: CASSPWAGENTIYF

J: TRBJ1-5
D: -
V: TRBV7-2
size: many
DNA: TGTGCCAGCAGCCCAGGGCCTAATAGCAATCAGCCCCAGCATTTT
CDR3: CASSPGPNSNQPQHF

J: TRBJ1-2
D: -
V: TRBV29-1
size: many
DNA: TGCAGCGTTGTAACAGAAAACTATGGCTACACCTTC
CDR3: CSVVTENYGYTF

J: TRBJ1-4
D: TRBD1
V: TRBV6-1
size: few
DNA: TGTGCCAGCAGAGAGACAGGGGGAGGAAAACTGTTTTTT
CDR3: CASRETGGGKLFF

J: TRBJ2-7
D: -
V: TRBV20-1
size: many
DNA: TGCAGTGCCATGGGGCTTGGAGAGCAGTACTTC
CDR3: CSAMGLGEQYF

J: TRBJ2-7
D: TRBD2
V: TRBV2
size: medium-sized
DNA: TGTGCCAGCAGGACTAGCGGGGGTCGGTACGAGCAGTACTTC
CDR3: CASRTSGGRYEQYF

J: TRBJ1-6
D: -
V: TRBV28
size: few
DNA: TGTGCCAGCAGTTTGTTACGGTATAATTCACCCCTCCACTTT
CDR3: CASSLLRYNSPLHF

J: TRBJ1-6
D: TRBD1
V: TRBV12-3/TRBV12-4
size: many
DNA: TGTGCCAGCAGTTACAGACAGGGGAATTCACCCCTCCACTTT
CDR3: CASSYRQGNSPLHF

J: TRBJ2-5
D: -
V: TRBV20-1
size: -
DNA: TGCAGTGCTGCCCCCCTTGTGTTCGAGGATGTGACCCAGTACTTC
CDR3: CSAAPLVFEDVTQYF

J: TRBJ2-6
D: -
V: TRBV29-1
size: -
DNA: TGCAGCGTTGGCGGCGGTCAAGCTGGGGCCAACGTCCTGACTTTC
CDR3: CSVGGGQAGANVLTF

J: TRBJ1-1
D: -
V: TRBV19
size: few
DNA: TGTGCCAGTAGTATTTTGCGGGTGGAAAAGAACACTGAAGCTTTCTTT
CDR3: CASSILRVEKNTEAFF

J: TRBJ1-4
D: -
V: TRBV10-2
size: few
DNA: TGCGCCAGCAGTGAGTCGGGGACCCTCGGGGAAAAACTGTTTTTT
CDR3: CASSESGTLGEKLFF

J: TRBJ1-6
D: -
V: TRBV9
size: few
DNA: TGTGCCAGCAGCGGAGCCGGGACATTCGATTCACCCCTCCACTTT
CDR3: CASSGAGTFDSPLHF

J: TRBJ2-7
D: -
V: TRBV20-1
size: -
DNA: TGCAGTGCTAGAGTCGCAGGGGGAGGCAGGACCTACGAGCAGTACTTC
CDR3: CSARVAGGGRTYEQYF

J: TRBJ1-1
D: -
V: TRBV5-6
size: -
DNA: TGTGCCAGCAGCCCGACGGGATGGGACACTGAAGCTTTCTTT
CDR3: CASSPTGWDTEAFF

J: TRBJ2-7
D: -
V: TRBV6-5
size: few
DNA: TGTGCCAGCAGTTCCTCCCTGGGGCAGTACTTC
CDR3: CASSSSLGQYF

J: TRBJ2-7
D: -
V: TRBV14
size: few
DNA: TGTGCCAGCAGCCAAGATTGGACAGTATCCTACGAGCAGTACTTC
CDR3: CASSQDWTVSYEQYF

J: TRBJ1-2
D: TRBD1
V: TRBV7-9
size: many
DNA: TGTGCCAGCAGCTCCCGAGGGACAGTGGAACCTTTTGGGGGCTACACCTTC
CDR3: CASSSRGTVEPFGGYTF

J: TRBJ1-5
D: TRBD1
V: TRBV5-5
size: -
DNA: TGTGCCAGCAGCTGGCGGACAGGGGGCGTTGGCAATCAGCCCCAGCATTTT
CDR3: CASSWRTGGVGNQPQHF

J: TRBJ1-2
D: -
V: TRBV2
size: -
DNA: TGTGCCAGCAGTGAGGGCAGGGCCGGGTATGGCTACACCTTC
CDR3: CASSEGRAGYGYTF

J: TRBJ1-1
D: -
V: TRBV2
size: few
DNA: TGTGCCAGCAGTGAATCCACAGGGAGAGTCACTGAAGCTTTCTTT
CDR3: CASSESTGRVTEAFF

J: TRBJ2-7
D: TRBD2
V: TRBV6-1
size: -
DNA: TGTGCCAGCAGTTACGTTGCTAGCGGGGGGTACGAGCAGTACTTC
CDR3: CASSYVASGGYEQYF

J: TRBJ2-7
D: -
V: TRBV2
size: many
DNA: TGTGCCAGCGCCCCAGACTCCTACGAGCAGTACTTC
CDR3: CASAPDSYEQYF

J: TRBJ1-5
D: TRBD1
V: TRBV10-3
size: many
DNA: TGTGCCAGCCGGGACAGGGCCATAGGGCAGCCCCAGCATTTT
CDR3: CASRDRAIGQPQHF

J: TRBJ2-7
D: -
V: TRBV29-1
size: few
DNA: TGCAGCGTTGAAGTAGTAGGGGATTACTACGAGCAGTACTTC
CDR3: CSVEVVGDYYEQYF

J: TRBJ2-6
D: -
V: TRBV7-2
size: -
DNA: TGTGCCAGCAGCGGCCAACCGGGAACTGAAGCTTTC
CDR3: CASSGQPGTEAF

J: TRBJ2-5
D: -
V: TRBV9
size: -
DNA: TGTGCCAGCAGCCCCCTGAAGGGGACCCAGTACTTC
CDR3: CASSPLKGTQYF

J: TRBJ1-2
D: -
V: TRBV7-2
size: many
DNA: TGTGCCAGCAGCCTAGGACAGTTCTATGGCTACACCTTC
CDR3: CASSLGQFYGYTF

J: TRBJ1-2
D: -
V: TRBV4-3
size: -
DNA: TGCGCCAGCAGCCAAGAAGAGGTTAACTATGGCTACACCTTC
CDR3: CASSQEEVNYGYTF

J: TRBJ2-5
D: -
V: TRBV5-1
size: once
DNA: TGCGCCAGCAGCTTGAGTGGGTGGACCCAGTACTTC
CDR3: CASSLSGWTQYF

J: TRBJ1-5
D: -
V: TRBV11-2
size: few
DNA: TGTGCCAGCAGCCAAGGTCGGGGGGACAATCAGCCCCAGCATTTT
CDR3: CASSQGRGDNQPQHF

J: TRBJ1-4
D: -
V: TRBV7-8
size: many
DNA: TGTGCCAGCAGCTTTAGGTCGGCAGCAGCAACTAATGAAAAACTGTTTTTT
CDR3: CASSFRSAAATNEKLFF

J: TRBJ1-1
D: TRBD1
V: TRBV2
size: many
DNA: TGTGCCAGCAGTTCGACAGGGAGGGACACTGAAGCTTTCTTT
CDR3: CASSSTGRDTEAFF

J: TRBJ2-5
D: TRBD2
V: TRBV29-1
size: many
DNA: TGCAGCGTTGAAGAGCGGGAGGGCCGAGAGACCCAGTACTTC
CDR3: CSVEEREGRETQYF

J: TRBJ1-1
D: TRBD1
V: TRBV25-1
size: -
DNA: TGTGCCAGCAAATCCGGGACAGTTGTGGGCACTGAAGCTTTCTTT
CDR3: CASKSGTVVGTEAFF